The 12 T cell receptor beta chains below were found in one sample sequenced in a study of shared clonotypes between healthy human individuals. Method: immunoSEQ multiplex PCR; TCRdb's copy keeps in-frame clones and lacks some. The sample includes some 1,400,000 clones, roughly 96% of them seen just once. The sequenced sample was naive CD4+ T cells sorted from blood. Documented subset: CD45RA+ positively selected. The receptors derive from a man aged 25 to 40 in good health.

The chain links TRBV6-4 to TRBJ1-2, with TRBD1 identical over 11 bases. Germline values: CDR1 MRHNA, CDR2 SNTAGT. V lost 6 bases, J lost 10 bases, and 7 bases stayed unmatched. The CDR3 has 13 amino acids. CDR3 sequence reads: CASRGPGQGVYTF. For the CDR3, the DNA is TGTGCCAGCAGGGGCCCGGGACAGGGGGTCTACACCTTC.

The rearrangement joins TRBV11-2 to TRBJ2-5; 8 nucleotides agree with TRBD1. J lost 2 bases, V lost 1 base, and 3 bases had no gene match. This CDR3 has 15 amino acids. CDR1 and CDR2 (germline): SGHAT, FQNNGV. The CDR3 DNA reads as TGTGCCAGCAGCTTAGGGACAGGGAGGCAAGAGACCCAGTACTTC. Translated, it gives CASSLGTGRQETQYF.

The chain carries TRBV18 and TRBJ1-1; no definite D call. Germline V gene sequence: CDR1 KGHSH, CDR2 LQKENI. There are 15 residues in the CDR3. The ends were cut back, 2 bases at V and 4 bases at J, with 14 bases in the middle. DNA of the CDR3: TGTGCCAGCTCACCAACGAGGGCCGGTGGCACTGAAGCTTTCTTT. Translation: CASSPTRAGGTEAFF.

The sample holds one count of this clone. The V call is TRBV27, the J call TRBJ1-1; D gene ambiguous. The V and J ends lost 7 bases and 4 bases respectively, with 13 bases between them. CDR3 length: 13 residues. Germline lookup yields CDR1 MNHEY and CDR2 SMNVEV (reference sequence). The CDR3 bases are TGTGCCAGCAAAGAGAGGGAGGCCACTGAAGCTTTCTTT. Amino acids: CASKEREATEAFF.

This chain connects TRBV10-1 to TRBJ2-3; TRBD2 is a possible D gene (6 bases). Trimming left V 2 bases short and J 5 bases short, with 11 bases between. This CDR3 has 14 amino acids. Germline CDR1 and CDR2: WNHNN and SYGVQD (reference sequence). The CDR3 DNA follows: TGCGCCAGCAGTGAGGCGGGAAACTTAGATACGCAGTATTTT. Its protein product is CASSEAGNLDTQYF.

The chain's CDR3 is CAYLTSGSDNEQFF. CDR3 in DNA: TGTGCCTACTTGACTAGCGGGAGTGACAATGAGCAGTTCTTC. V and J are TRBV30 and TRBJ2-1; 12 nucleotides line up with TRBD2. CDR1 is GTSNPN and CDR2 is SVGIG in the germline V gene (reference sequence). This CDR3 is 14 amino acids long. The J segment lost 5 bases and the V segment lost 7 bases, leaving 6 bases of the junction unmatched.

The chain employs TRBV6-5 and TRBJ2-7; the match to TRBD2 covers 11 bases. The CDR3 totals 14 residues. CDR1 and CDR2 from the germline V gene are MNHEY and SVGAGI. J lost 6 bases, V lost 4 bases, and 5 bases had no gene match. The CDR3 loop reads CASSFSGRVGEQYF. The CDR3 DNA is TGTGCCAGCAGTTTTAGCGGGAGGGTCGGCGAGCAGTACTTC.

CDR3 sequence reads: CASVKSPFTDTQYF. The CDR3, as DNA: TGTGCCAGCGTAAAGTCACCTTTCACAGATACGCAGTATTTT. The V and J genes are TRBV27 and TRBJ2-3; D uncertain. The germline gives CDR1 MNHEY, CDR2 SMNVEV (reference sequence). Trimming cost V 8 bases and J 2 bases, with 14 bases left between them. This CDR3 spans 14 amino acids.

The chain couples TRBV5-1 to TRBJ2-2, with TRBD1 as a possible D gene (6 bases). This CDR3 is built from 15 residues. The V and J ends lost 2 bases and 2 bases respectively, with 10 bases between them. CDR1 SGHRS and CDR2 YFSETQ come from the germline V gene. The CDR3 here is CASSFGTRNTGELFF. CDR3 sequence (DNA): TGCGCCAGCAGCTTCGGGACACGAAACACCGGGGAGCTGTTTTTT.

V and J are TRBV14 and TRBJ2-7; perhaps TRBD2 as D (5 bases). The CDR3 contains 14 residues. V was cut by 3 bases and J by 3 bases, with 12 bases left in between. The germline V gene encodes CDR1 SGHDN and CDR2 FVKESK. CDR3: CASSQTGNFYEQYF. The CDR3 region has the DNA TGTGCCAGCAGCCAGACGGGGAATTTCTACGAGCAGTACTTC. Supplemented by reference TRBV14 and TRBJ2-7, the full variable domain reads EAGVTQFPSHSVIEKGQTVTLRCDPISGHDNLYWYRRVMGKEIKFLLHFVKESKQDESGMPNNRFLAERTGGTYSTLKVQPAELEDSGVYFCASSQTGNFYEQYFGPGTRLTVT.

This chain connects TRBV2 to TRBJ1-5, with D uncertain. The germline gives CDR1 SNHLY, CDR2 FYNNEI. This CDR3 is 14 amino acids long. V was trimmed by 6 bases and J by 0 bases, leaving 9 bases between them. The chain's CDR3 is CASRRGNSNQPQHF. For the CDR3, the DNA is TGTGCCAGCAGGCGGGGAAATAGCAATCAGCCCCAGCATTTT.

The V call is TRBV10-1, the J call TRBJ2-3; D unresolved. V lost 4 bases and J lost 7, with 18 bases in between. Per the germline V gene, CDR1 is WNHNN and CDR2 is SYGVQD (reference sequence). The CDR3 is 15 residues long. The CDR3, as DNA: TGCGCCAGCAGTGGACTTCTCCCCGAGCCCTATACGCAGTATTTT. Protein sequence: CASSGLLPEPYTQYF.